The 10 T cell receptor beta chains below come from one sample, sequenced in a study of CD8+CD57+ T cells in acquired aplastic anemia. Profiles of TCR beta VDJ and CDR3 were generated from a genomic DNA template. TCRdb re-called the reads through MiXCR, storing one row per CDR3 protein. The sample lists roughly 290,000 distinct CDR3 sequences; approximately 57% were seen once. The sequenced patients had an expansion of CD8+CD57+ cells seen by flow cytometry. The source material was sorted CD4+, CD8+, or CD8+CD57+ T cells (not recorded which) from PBMCs. The source is a human donor with aplastic anemia.

Ten or more counts support this clonotype. The chain carries TRBV6-6 and TRBJ1-2; D is ambiguous. This CDR3 is 14 amino acids long. The ends were cut back, 6 bases at V and 5 bases at J, with 16 bases in the middle. Germline V gene data show CDR1 as MNHNY and CDR2 as SVGAGI (reference sequence). This CDR3 is CASSERLMRYGYTF. CDR3 DNA sequence: TGTGCCAGCAGCGAACGTCTGATGAGATATGGCTACACCTTC.

This chain links TRBV24-1 with TRBJ1-5; D is possibly TRBD1 (5 bases). The CDR3 length is 13 residues. V was shortened by 8 bases and J by 2 bases, with 9 bases between the two germline ends. Germline V gives CDR1 KGHDR, CDR2 SFDVKD. For the CDR3, the DNA is TGTGCCACCAACCGGGACGGCAATCAGCCCCAGCATTTT. Translation: CATNRDGNQPQHF.

This chain links TRBV24-1 with TRBJ2-7; 8 bases are a match to TRBD1. Germline CDR1 reads KGHDR; CDR2 reads SFDVKD. The trim removed 4 bases at V and 2 bases at J, leaving 6 bases unmatched. This CDR3 spans 15 amino acids. The CDR3 is CATSDSRGLAYEQYF. Written as DNA, the CDR3 is TGTGCCACCAGTGACTCCAGGGGGCTCGCCTACGAGCAGTACTTC.

With respect to this clonotype: This may stem from a read error, because a much larger clone lies one nucleotide away. The rearrangement joins TRBV5-4 to TRBJ1-2; possible D gene TRBD1, 5 bases. The germline CDR1 and CDR2 sequences are SGHNT and YYREEE (reference sequence). This CDR3 region has 15 residues. Written as DNA, the CDR3 is TGTGCCAGCAGCTTGGATAGGGGAGGATTTTATGGCTACTCCTTC. Translated: CASSLDRGGFYGYSF.

J is TRBJ2-3 and V is TRBV20-1, with D hard to call. V was trimmed by 4 bases and J by 0 bases, leaving 5 bases between them. The CDR3 sequence is 12 residues long. From germline, CDR1 is DFQATT and CDR2 SNEGSKA (reference sequence). In DNA form, the CDR3 reads TGCAGTGCTATTCCTAGCACAGATACGCAGTATTTT. Protein product: CSAIPSTDTQYF.

In its sample, this clonotype was seen once. Since no conserved phenylalanine or tryptophan closes the CDR3, a read error is the likely cause. Because the CDR3's place on the DNA is in doubt, the DNA is left out and the CDR3 is given as listed by TCRdb. The chain combines TRBV20-1 with TRBJ1-1; the table's TRBD1 call for D was not verified on the DNA. With termini counted, the CDR3 has 10 amino acids. The germline gives CDR1 DFQATT, CDR2 SNEGSKA (reference sequence). This CDR3 is CSGSWTGSFY.

Worth noting for this clonotype: At one boundary the junction diverges from the germline segment, which might be a read error. The gene calls are TRBV4-1 and TRBJ1-6; D remains unclear. The germline V gene encodes CDR1 MGHRA and CDR2 YSYEKL. The CDR3 runs 15 residues. The CDR3 DNA is TGTGCCAGCAGCCGTGCCCCGGGCGGGAATTCACCCCTCCACTTT. Protein sequence: CASSRAPGGNSPLHF.

This rearrangement joins TRBV15 to TRBJ1-6, with D possibly being TRBD1 (5 bases). V dropped 3 bases and J dropped 10 bases, with 16 bases sitting between them. Per the germline V gene, CDR1 is LNHNV and CDR2 is YYDKDF (reference sequence). This CDR3 comprises 15 residues. The CDR3 protein is CATSSSRGDYSPLHF. DNA of the CDR3: TGTGCCACCAGCAGCTCTCGAGGGGATTACTCACCCCTCCACTTT.

This clonotype came up once. The gene calls are TRBV29-1 and TRBJ2-1; 12 nucleotides align to TRBD2. Trimming took 1 base from V and 1 from J; bases not matched to a gene: 8. This CDR3 comprises 18 residues. Germline V gene data show CDR1 as SQVTM and CDR2 as ANQGSEA. The DNA for the CDR3 is TGCAGCGTTGAAGGGGGTGAGACTAGCGGGAGTTCCTACAATGAGCAGTTCTTC. This sequence encodes CSVEGGETSGSSYNEQFF.

The rearrangement uses TRBV7-9 and TRBJ2-3, with 7 positions matching TRBD2. This CDR3 is 15 amino acids long. Looked up from germline, CDR1 is SEHNR and CDR2 is FQNEAQ (reference sequence). The V segment lost 5 bases and the J segment 3 bases; nucleotides outside the gene matches: 8. The chain's CDR3 is CASSVVWGGTDTQYF. For the CDR3, the DNA is TGTGCCAGCAGCGTAGTCTGGGGGGGGACAGATACGCAGTATTTT.